A selection of T cell receptor beta chains follows, all from one sample in a study of Graves' ophthalmopathy and Graves' hyperthyroidism. TCRdb processed the multiplex PCR reads anew with MiXCR; each CDR3 protein has one entry. Of 230,000 or so distinct CDR3 sequences detected, 45% appear once; the ten largest clones hold around half. The sample comprised peripheral blood. These receptors originate from an adult man with Graves' ophthalmopathy. Each CDR3 is given with its conserved first and last residue. A D gene is named only where the DNA matches it firmly. Not all rows give a size; the values are once, few, many and, for expanded clones, a class.

d_call	j_call	v_call	clone_size	cdr3_nt	cdr3_aa
TRBD1	TRBJ2-2	TRBV29-1	-	TGCAGCGCTGGGGTGATACAGGGGCTGGGGGAGCTGTTTTTT	CSAGVIQGLGELFF
-	TRBJ2-5	TRBV20-1	-	TGCAGTGCTGCCTCGAGAGAAGAGACCCAGTACTTC	CSAASREETQYF
-	TRBJ2-7	TRBV4-1	-	TGCGCCAGCAGCCAAGATGGGGGACCGCGCACCTACGAGCAGTACTTC	CASSQDGGPRTYEQYF
-	TRBJ1-2	TRBV15	-	TGTGCCACCAGCAGAGGAGACACCGACTATGGCTACACCTTC	CATSRGDTDYGYTF
TRBD1	TRBJ2-6	TRBV7-9	-	TGTGCCAGCAGCATCGGACAGGGCGGTGGGGCCAACGTCCTGACTTTC	CASSIGQGGGANVLTF
TRBD1	TRBJ2-2	TRBV7-9	-	TGTGCCAGCAGCCACCGGGGGGGACAGGGGGGAAACACCGGGGAGCTGTTTTTT	CASSHRGGQGGNTGELFF
-	TRBJ1-5	TRBV2	few	TGTGCCAGCAGGATTGGGGCGTTAAATCAGCCCCAGCATTTT	CASRIGALNQPQHF
TRBD1	TRBJ2-7	TRBV20-1	few	TGCAGTGCTAGATTGACAGGGCAAGACGAGCAGTACTTC	CSARLTGQDEQYF
TRBD2	TRBJ2-2	TRBV12-3/TRBV12-4	-	TGTGCCTCGAATCGGGGGGCGAACACCGGGGAGCTGTTTTTT	CASNRGANTGELFF
TRBD1	TRBJ2-7	TRBV5-1	-	TGCGCCAGCAGCTCCGGGACAGGGAACGAGCAGTACTTC	CASSSGTGNEQYF
-	TRBJ1-4	TRBV29-1	-	TGCAGCGTTGGGGGCAGCTATAATGAAAAACTGTTTTTT	CSVGGSYNEKLFF
-	TRBJ1-1	TRBV5-8	few	TGTGCCAGCAGCTTGAATGGACTCGAAGCTCAGCCTTTCTTT	CASSLNGLEAQPFF
-	TRBJ1-3	TRBV20-1	-	TGCAGTGCTAGAGTTGTTGGGGGCCAAACGTCTGGAAACACCATATATTTT	CSARVVGGQTSGNTIYF
-	TRBJ1-1	TRBV25-1	few	TGTGCCAGCAAGCAAGGGGGACGGACTGAAGCTTTCTTT	CASKQGGRTEAFF
TRBD2	TRBJ2-2	TRBV24-1	-	TGTGCCACCAGTGATTTGAGCGGGGAGAACACCGGGGAGCTGTTTTTT	CATSDLSGENTGELFF
-	TRBJ1-2	TRBV29-1	-	TGCAGCGTTGATCCCCCCGCAGGCGCAAGGCATGGCTACACCTTC	CSVDPPAGARHGYTF
TRBD1	TRBJ1-2	TRBV7-6	-	TGTGCCAGCAGTCCCCCGGGACAGGCGAGAATCTCGGGCTACACCTTC	CASSPPGQARISGYTF
-	TRBJ2-2	TRBV24-1	few	TGTGCCACCAGTGATTTGGGGCAGGAGAACACCGGGGAGCTGTTTTTT	CATSDLGQENTGELFF
-	TRBJ2-3	TRBV7-3	-	TGTGCCAGCAGCTTAAATAGCGTCCTCGGGCTAGGGAGCACAGATACGCAGTATTTT	CASSLNSVLGLGSTDTQYF
TRBD1	TRBJ2-2	TRBV7-2	-	TGTGCCTGTAGAAGGGGGCGAGGGAACACCGGGGAGCTGTTTTTT	CACRRGRGNTGELFF
TRBD1	TRBJ2-5	TRBV5-4	few	TGTGCCAGCAGCTTAGCACAGGGGCAAGAGACCCAGTACTTC	CASSLAQGQETQYF
-	TRBJ2-5	TRBV29-1	-	TGCAGCGTTGAAGACCCAAGGGCGGAGACCCAGTACTTC	CSVEDPRAETQYF
-	TRBJ2-7	TRBV20-1	-	TGCAGTGCTAGTAAGTTGAGGGTTCACGAGCAGTACTTC	CSASKLRVHEQYF
-	TRBJ2-2	TRBV6-5	-	TGTGCCAGCAGTTACGACCTCGTCCCCACCGGGGAGCTGTTTTTT	CASSYDLVPTGELFF
TRBD1	TRBJ1-4	TRBV4-1	-	TGCGCCAGCAGCCAAGATGGACAGGGTAGTGAAAAACTGTTTTTT	CASSQDGQGSEKLFF
-	TRBJ2-7	TRBV10-2	-	TGTGCCAGCAGGATCCGGGACTCCTACGAGCAGTACTTC	CASRIRDSYEQYF
TRBD2	TRBJ2-7	TRBV7-8	-	TGTGCCAGCAGCTTAGGCGCAGGGAGGGAGTACGAGCAGTACTTC	CASSLGAGREYEQYF
-	TRBJ1-1	TRBV25-1	-	TGTGCCAGCAGTGGGTGGCAGGTTTGGGACACTGAAGCTTTCTTT	CASSGWQVWDTEAFF
-	TRBJ1-4	TRBV7-2	-	TGTGCCAACAGCGCCGACAGGTTACCTAATGAAAAACTGTTTTTT	CANSADRLPNEKLFF
-	TRBJ1-5	TRBV6-5	once	TGTGCCAGCAGTTTTTACTTGGGGAATAATCAGCCCCAGCATTTT	CASSFYLGNNQPQHF
TRBD2	TRBJ2-7	TRBV29-1	once	TGCAGCGTTGAGAGGCTAGCGGGAGGGGGTGAGCAGTACTTC	CSVERLAGGGEQYF
-	TRBJ1-2	TRBV29-1	many	TGCAGCGTGGCAGGGAGGGAGAAAGGCTATGGCTACACCTTC	CSVAGREKGYGYTF
-	TRBJ2-7	TRBV4-3	-	TGCGCCAGCAGCCAAGCAGGGATCCAAGGGTACGAGCAGTACTTC	CASSQAGIQGYEQYF
TRBD2	TRBJ2-5	TRBV20-1	once	TGCAGTGCTAGGGCTAGCGGGGGGTGGGAGGAGACCCAGTACTTC	CSARASGGWEETQYF
TRBD1	TRBJ2-5	TRBV12-3/TRBV12-4	few	TGTGCCAGCAGCTCCTCCGGGACAGGGGTGGCGGAGACCCAGTACTTC	CASSSSGTGVAETQYF
TRBD1	TRBJ1-3	TRBV12-3/TRBV12-4	-	TGTGCCAGCAGTGACAGGGGGAGCTCTGGAAACACCATATATTTT	CASSDRGSSGNTIYF
TRBD2	TRBJ2-5	TRBV20-1	-	TGCAGTGCCCGGGGGACTAGCGGGGAAGAGACCCAGTACTTC	CSARGTSGEETQYF
-	TRBJ1-6	TRBV6-2/TRBV6-3	-	TGTGCCAGCAGTGGCCCCGGCGGTCCGGTACGTTCACCCCTCCACTTT	CASSGPGGPVRSPLHF
-	TRBJ2-2	TRBV25-1	-	TGTGCCAGCTCACGAAGCGGACAGAGCACCGGGGAGCTGTTTTTT	CASSRSGQSTGELFF
TRBD1	TRBJ1-1	TRBV29-1	many	TGCAGCGTTGAAGGGGACAGGGTTGAAAACACTGAAGCTTTCTTT	CSVEGDRVENTEAFF
-	TRBJ2-5	TRBV7-7	-	TGTGCTAGCGGCAATCAGCTAGAGACCCAGTACTTC	CASGNQLETQYF
TRBD1	TRBJ2-7	TRBV10-2	many	TGCGCCAGCAGTGAGAGGGACAGGACCTACGAGCAGTACTTC	CASSERDRTYEQYF
-	TRBJ1-1	TRBV6-9	-	TGTGCCAGCAGGAGCCTGGCGAACACTGAAGCTTTCTTT	CASRSLANTEAFF
-	TRBJ1-2	TRBV10-3	-	TGTGCCATCAGTGAGGGAAACATCTATGGCTACACCTTC	CAISEGNIYGYTF
-	TRBJ2-5	TRBV11-2	few	TGTGCCAGCAGCTTAGTTACCACGCCAGAGGAGACCCAGTACTTC	CASSLVTTPEETQYF
-	TRBJ1-1	TRBV7-6	-	TGTGCCAGCAGCTTAGGGGGGGGGAAGAACACTGAAGCTTTCTTT	CASSLGGGKNTEAFF
TRBD2	TRBJ2-7	TRBV7-2	-	TGTGCCAGCAGCCAGGACCGGACTAGCGGGAGCGAGCAGTACTTC	CASSQDRTSGSEQYF
TRBD1	TRBJ2-7	TRBV4-1	-	TGCGCCAGCAGCCAACGACCACGACAGGGCTACGAGCAGTACTTC	CASSQRPRQGYEQYF
-	TRBJ1-5	TRBV4-2	-	TGTGCCAGCAGCCAAGCCCCCTTTAGCAATCAGCCCCAGCATTTT	CASSQAPFSNQPQHF
TRBD1	TRBJ2-2	TRBV12-3/TRBV12-4	-	TGTGCCAGCAGTTACTGGGGACAGGCCTCGAACACCGGGGAGCTGTTTTTT	CASSYWGQASNTGELFF
-	TRBJ2-2	TRBV7-2	few	TGTGCCAGCAGCCACGGGGTACACGCGAACACCGGGGAGCTGTTTTTT	CASSHGVHANTGELFF
TRBD2	TRBJ2-6	TRBV20-1	-	TGCAGTGCTAGAGATGGGTCTAGCGGGCTTTCTGGGGCCAACGTCCTGACTTTC	CSARDGSSGLSGANVLTF
-	TRBJ2-7	TRBV7-9	few	TGTGCCAGCAGCTTACAACCCCCCTACGAGCAGTACTTC	CASSLQPPYEQYF
TRBD2	TRBJ2-5	TRBV7-3	few	TGTGCCAGCAGCGGACCGGGACTAGCATTCGAGACCCAGTACTTC	CASSGPGLAFETQYF
-	TRBJ1-6	TRBV2	many	TGTGCCAGCAGTGAAGGGAATTCACCCCTCCACTTT	CASSEGNSPLHF
TRBD1	TRBJ1-6	TRBV9	-	TGTGCCAGCAGCGGACAGGAGGGGGCGTCCTATAATTCACCCCTCCACTTT	CASSGQEGASYNSPLHF
-	TRBJ2-2	TRBV10-1	-	TGCGCCAGCAGTGAGGAGGTGAACACCGGGGAGCTGTTTTTT	CASSEEVNTGELFF
-	TRBJ2-7	TRBV4-2	few	TGTGCCAGCAGCCGCGGCAGAGAGGGCTACGAGCAGTACTTC	CASSRGREGYEQYF
-	TRBJ1-2	TRBV12-3/TRBV12-4	-	TGTGCCAGCAGCCCCCGGACAGTTCTCCGTGGCTACACCTTC	CASSPRTVLRGYTF